These 13 T cell receptor beta chains share one sample of origin, sequenced in a study of identical twins. MiXCR was run by TCRdb on the 5' RACE reads, yielding one entry per CDR3 protein. The sample includes approximately 300,000 distinct CDR3 sequences, roughly 9% of them seen just once. This sample also appeared in a second study, on yellow fever vaccine responses in identical twins.

The sample consisted of CD8+ T cells sorted from blood. The receptor set was obtained from a woman younger than 35 in good health.

The chain carries TRBV4-2 and TRBJ2-7; the match to TRBD2 covers 9 bases. The CDR3 is made up of 17 amino acids. Trimming took 0 bases from V and 4 from J; bases not matched to a gene: 10. Germline values: CDR1 LGHNA, CDR2 YNFKEQ. CDR3: CASSQEGLVSGSYEQYF. The CDR3 DNA follows: TGTGCCAGCAGCCAAGAAGGCCTGGTTAGCGGGAGTTACGAGCAGTACTTC.

This clonotype was detected a few times. This chain uses TRBV7-9 with TRBJ2-7; D is unresolved. The length of the CDR3 is 13 residues. The ends were cut back, 7 bases at V and 1 base at J, with 11 bases in the middle. Germline CDR1 SEHNR, CDR2 FQNEAQ (reference sequence). DNA for the CDR3: TGTGCCAGCAACCCGGGCCAGTCCTACGAGCAGTACTTC. This sequence encodes CASNPGQSYEQYF.

This clonotype was counted only a few times. The rearrangement uses TRBV3-1 and TRBJ1-1; D may be TRBD1 (5 bases). This CDR3 is built from 15 residues. Trimming pared 1 base from V and 3 bases from J, leaving 12 bases between. Germline CDR1 LGHDT, CDR2 YNNKEL (reference sequence). The CDR3: CASSQVLKGHTEAFF. CDR3 in DNA: TGTGCCAGCAGCCAAGTACTGAAGGGGCACACTGAAGCTTTCTTT.

This clonotype was seen repeatedly, ten times or more. J is TRBJ2-5 and V is TRBV7-9; D possibly matches TRBD1 or TRBD2 (5 bases each). In germline, CDR1 is SEHNR, CDR2 FQNEAQ (reference sequence). The germline V and J ends were trimmed by 2 bases and 2 bases, with 12 bases remaining between them. This CDR3 has 15 residues. CDR3 loop: CASSLNRGAQETQYF. Here the CDR3 DNA reads TGTGCCAGCAGCTTAAATCGAGGGGCTCAAGAGACCCAGTACTTC.

The V and J genes are TRBV10-2 and TRBJ1-1; D unclear. The germline gives CDR1 WSHSY, CDR2 SAAADI. V was shortened by 4 bases and J by 7 bases, with 10 bases between the two germline ends. This CDR3 has 12 amino acids. The CDR3 is CASSVGNGEAFF. The DNA for the CDR3 is TGCGCCAGCAGTGTTGGTAATGGTGAAGCTTTCTTT.

This clonotype was recorded a few times. The rearrangement joins TRBV7-9 to TRBJ1-4; 7 bases align to TRBD1. This CDR3 is built from 16 residues. Trimming removed 5 bases from V and 4 bases from J; junction bases left unmatched: 10. Looked up from germline, CDR1 is SEHNR and CDR2 is FQNEAQ (reference sequence). CDR3 sequence reads: CASSPVPGQLNEKLFF. DNA of the CDR3: TGTGCCAGCAGCCCGGTCCCGGGACAGCTTAATGAAAAACTGTTTTTT.

This clonotype was found many times. The V gene is TRBV15, the J gene TRBJ2-5; D gene uncertain. The germline CDR1 and CDR2 sequences are LNHNV and YYDKDF (reference sequence). CDR3 size: 13 residues. Trimming left V 8 bases short and J 1 base short, with 11 bases between. CDR3 loop: CATRPPSQETQYF. CDR3 bases: TGTGCCACCCGCCCACCGAGCCAAGAGACCCAGTACTTC. Based on the CDR3 plus reference TRBV15 and TRBJ2-5, the full variable domain is DAMVIQNPRYQVTQFGKPVTLSCSQTLNHNVMYWYQQKSSQAPKLLFHYYDKDFNNEADTPDNFQSRRPNTSFCFLDIRSPGLGDTAMYLCATRPPSQETQYFGPGTRLLVL.

The gene calls are TRBV7-2 and TRBJ2-7, with a possible D match to TRBD2 (6 bases). This CDR3 is 16 amino acids long. V lost 4 bases and J lost 0, with 16 bases in between. Germline values: CDR1 SGHTA, CDR2 FQGNSA. CDR3 nucleotides: TGTGCCAGCAGCTCGATAGGGGCGGGGCTCTCCTACGAGCAGTACTTC. Encoded protein: CASSSIGAGLSYEQYF.

This clonotype occurred a few times. This chain connects TRBV7-2 to TRBJ2-7; D remains ambiguous. The CDR3 runs 13 residues. Germline CDR1 SGHTA, CDR2 FQGNSA. Trimming took 4 bases from V and 5 from J, leaving 12 bases between them. Here the CDR3 DNA reads TGTGCCAGCAGCTCAAGACAATCCCACGAGCAGTACTTC. This encodes CASSSRQSHEQYF.

The rearrangement links TRBV20-1 to TRBJ2-7; no firm D call. The CDR3 extends over 16 amino acids. Trimming pared 0 bases from V and 2 bases from J, leaving 17 bases between. CDR1 is DFQATT and CDR2 is SNEGSKA in the germline V gene (reference sequence). Written as DNA, the CDR3 is TGCAGTGCTAGAGATCGTACGGCTATACCCACCTACGAGCAGTACTTC. It yields the protein CSARDRTAIPTYEQYF.

This clonotype has ten or more counts. In DNA form, the CDR3 reads TGCAGCGTTGAAATATCCGGGGTGGACAGGGAAGAGCAGTACTTC. It yields the protein CSVEISGVDREEQYF. The chain recombines TRBV29-1 with TRBJ2-7, with 8 bases fitting TRBD1. Germline loops: CDR1 SQVTM, CDR2 ANQGSEA. The CDR3 contains 15 residues. V gave up 2 bases and J gave up 7 bases; unmatched junction bases: 13.

This clonotype occurred a few times. The V and J genes are TRBV28 and TRBJ1-5; 12 bases fit TRBD1. The CDR3 consists of 15 residues. CDR1 MDHEN and CDR2 SYDVKM come from the germline V gene. Trimming took 7 bases from V and 7 from J; bases not matched to a gene: 8. The CDR3 spells CASTEGQGANQPQHF. CDR3 DNA sequence: TGTGCCAGCACCGAGGGACAGGGGGCAAACCAGCCCCAGCATTTT.

This clonotype was observed a few times. The chain links TRBV20-1 to TRBJ2-1; D possibly corresponds to TRBD2 (5 bases). The CDR3 is made up of 13 amino acids. The germline V gene has CDR1 DFQATT and CDR2 SNEGSKA (reference sequence). Deletions cut 3 bases from V and 6 bases from J, with 12 bases between. DNA for the CDR3: TGCAGTGCTAGTTCGGGAATTGGCAATGAGCAGTTCTTC. Its protein is CSASSGIGNEQFF.